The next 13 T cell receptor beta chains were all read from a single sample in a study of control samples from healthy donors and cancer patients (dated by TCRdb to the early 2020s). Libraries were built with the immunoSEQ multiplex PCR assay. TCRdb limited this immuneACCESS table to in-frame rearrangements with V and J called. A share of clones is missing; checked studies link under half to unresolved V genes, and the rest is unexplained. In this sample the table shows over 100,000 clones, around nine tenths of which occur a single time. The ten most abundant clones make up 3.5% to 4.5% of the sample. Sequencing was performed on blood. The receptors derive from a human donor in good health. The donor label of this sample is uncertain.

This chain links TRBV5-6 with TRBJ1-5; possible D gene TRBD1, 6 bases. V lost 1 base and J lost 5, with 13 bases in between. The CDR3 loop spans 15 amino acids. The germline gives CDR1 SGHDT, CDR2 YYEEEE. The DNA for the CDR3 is TGTGCCAGCAGCTTGAGGAGGACAGCGGATCAGCCCCAGCATTTT. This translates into CASSLRRTADQPQHF. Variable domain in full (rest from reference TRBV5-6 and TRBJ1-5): DAGVTQSPTHLIKTRGQQVTLRCSPKSGHDTVSWYQQALGQGPQFIFQYYEEEERQRGNFPDRFSGHQFPNYSSELNVNALLLGDSALYLCASSLRRTADQPQHFGDGTRLSIL.

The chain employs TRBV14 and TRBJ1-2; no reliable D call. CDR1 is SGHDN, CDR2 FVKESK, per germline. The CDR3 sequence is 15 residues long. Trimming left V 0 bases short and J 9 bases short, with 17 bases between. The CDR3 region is CASSQERAGSGSYTF. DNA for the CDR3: TGTGCCAGCAGCCAAGAGAGGGCTGGGAGTGGAAGCTACACCTTC.

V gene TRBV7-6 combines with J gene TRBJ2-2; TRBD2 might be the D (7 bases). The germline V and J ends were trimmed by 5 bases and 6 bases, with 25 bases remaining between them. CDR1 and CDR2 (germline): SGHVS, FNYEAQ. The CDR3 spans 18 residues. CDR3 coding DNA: TGTGCCAGCAGCCCTAGCAGGGAGGGGGGCCTTAGTCCCGGGGAGCTGTTTTTT. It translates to CASSPSREGGLSPGELFF. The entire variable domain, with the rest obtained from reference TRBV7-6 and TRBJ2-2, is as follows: GAGVSQSPRYKVTKRGQDVALRCDPISGHVSLYWYRQALGQGPEFLTYFNYEAQQDKSGLPNDRFSAERPEGSISTLTIQRTEQRDSAMYRCASSPSREGGLSPGELFFGEGSRLTVL.

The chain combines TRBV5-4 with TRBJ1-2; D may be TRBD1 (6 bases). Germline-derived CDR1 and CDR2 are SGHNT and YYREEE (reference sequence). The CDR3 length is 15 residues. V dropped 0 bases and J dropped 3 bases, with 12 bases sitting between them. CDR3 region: CASSLAGGGDYGYTF. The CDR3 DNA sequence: TGTGCCAGCAGCTTGGCCGGAGGGGGGGACTATGGCTACACCTTC. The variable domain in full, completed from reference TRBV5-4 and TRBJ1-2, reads ETGVTQSPTHLIKTRGQQVTLRCSSQSGHNTVSWYQQALGQGPQFIFQYYREEENGRGNFPPRFSGLQFPNYSSELNVNALELDDSALYLCASSLAGGGDYGYTFGSGTRLTVV.

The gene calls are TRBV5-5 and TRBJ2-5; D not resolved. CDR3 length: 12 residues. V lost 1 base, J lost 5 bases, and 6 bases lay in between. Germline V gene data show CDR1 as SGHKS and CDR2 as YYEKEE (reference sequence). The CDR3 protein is CASSLSAETQYF. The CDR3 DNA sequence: TGTGCCAGCAGCTTGAGTGCCGAGACCCAGTACTTC.

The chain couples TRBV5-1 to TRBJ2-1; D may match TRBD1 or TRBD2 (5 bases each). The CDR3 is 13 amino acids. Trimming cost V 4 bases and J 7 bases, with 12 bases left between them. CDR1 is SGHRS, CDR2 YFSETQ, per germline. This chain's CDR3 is CASSEGQRNEQFF. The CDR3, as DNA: TGCGCCAGCAGCGAGGGGCAGCGTAATGAGCAGTTCTTC. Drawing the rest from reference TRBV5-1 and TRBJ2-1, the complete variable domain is KAGVTQTPRYLIKTRGQQVTLSCSPISGHRSVSWYQQTPGQGLQFLFEYFSETQRNKGNFPGRFSGRQFSNSRSEMNVSTLELGDSALYLCASSEGQRNEQFFGPGTRLTVL.

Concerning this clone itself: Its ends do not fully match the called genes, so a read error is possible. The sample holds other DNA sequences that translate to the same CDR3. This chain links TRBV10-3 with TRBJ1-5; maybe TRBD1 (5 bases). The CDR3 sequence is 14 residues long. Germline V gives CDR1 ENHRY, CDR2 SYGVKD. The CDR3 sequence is CAISVGDGNQPQHF. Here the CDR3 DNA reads TGCGCCATCAGTGTGGGGGACGGCAATCAGCCCCAGCATTTT.

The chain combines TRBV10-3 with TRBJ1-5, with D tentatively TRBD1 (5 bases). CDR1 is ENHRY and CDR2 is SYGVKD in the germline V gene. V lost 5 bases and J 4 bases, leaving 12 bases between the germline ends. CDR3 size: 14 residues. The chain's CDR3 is CAISNQGENQPQHF. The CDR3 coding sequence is TGTGCCATCAGTAATCAGGGTGAGAATCAGCCCCAGCATTTT.

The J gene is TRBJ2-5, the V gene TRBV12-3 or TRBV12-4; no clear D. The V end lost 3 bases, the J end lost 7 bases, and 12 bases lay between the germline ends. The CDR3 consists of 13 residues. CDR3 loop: CASSFSEGRTQYF. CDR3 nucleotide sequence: TGTGCCAGCAGTTTCTCGGAAGGCAGGACCCAGTACTTC.

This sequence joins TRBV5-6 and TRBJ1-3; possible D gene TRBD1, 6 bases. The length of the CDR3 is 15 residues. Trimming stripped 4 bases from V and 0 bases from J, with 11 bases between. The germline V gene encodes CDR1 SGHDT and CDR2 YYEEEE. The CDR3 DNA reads TGTGCCAGCAGCCCTCAGGGGTACTCTGGAAACACCATATATTTT. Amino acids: CASSPQGYSGNTIYF.

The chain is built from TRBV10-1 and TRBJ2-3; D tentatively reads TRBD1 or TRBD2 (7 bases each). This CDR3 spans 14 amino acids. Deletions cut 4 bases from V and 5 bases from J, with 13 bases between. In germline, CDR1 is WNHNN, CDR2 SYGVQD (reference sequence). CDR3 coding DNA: TGCGCCAGCAGTGCTACCAGGGGGGGAGATACGCAGTATTTT. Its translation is CASSATRGGDTQYF.

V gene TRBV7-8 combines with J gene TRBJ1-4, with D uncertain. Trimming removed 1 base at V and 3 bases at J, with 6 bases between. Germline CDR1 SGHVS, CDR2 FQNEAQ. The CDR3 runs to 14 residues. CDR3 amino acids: CASSLGPPNEKLFF. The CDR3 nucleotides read TGTGCCAGCAGCTTAGGACCCCCTAATGAAAAACTGTTTTTT.

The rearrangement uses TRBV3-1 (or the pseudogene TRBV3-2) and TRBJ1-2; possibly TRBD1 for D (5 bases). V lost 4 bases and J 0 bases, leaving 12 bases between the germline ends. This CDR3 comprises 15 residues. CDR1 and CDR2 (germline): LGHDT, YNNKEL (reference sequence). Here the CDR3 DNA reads TGTGCCAGCAGCCCCCGGGACGGAGCTAACTATGGCTACACCTTC. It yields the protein CASSPRDGANYGYTF.